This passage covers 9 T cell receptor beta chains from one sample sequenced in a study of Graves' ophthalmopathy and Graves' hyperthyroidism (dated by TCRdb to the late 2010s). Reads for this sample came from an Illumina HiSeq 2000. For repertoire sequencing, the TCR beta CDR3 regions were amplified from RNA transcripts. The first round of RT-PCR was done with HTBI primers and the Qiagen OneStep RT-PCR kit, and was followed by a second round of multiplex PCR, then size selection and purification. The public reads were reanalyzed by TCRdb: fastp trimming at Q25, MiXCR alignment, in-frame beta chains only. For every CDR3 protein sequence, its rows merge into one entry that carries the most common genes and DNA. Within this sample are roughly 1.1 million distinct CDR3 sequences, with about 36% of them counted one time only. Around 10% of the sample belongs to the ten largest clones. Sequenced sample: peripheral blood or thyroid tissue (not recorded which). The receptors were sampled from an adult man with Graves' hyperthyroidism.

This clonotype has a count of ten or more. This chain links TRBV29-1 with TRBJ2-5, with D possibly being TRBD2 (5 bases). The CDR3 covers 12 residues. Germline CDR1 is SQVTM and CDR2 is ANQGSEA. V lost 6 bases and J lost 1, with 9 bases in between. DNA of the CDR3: TGCAGCGTAAGACTACTCCAAGAGACCCAGTACTTC. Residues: CSVRLLQETQYF.

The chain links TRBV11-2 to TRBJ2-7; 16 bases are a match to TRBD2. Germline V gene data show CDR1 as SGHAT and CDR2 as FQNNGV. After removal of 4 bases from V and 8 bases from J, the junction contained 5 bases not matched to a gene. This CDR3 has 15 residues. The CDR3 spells CASSSGTSGRGKQYF. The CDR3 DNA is TGTGCCAGCAGCTCGGGGACTAGCGGGAGGGGTAAGCAGTACTTC.

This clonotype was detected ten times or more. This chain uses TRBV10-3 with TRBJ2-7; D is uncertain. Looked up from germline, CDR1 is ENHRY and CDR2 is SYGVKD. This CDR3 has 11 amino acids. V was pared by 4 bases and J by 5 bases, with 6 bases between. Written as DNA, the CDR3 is TGTGCCATCAGTGCCTTAGACGAGCAGTACTTC. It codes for CAISALDEQYF.

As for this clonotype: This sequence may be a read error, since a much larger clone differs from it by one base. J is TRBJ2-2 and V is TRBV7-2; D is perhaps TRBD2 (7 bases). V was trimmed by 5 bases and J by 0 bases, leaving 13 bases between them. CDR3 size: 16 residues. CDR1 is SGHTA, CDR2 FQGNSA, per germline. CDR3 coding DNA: TGTGCCAGCAGCAAGGGGGGGGTAGCGAACACCGGGGAGCTGTTTTTT. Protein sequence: CASSKGGVANTGELFF.

CDR3: CASSLMAANQPQHF. CDR3 bases: TGTGCCAGCAGCTTAATGGCAGCCAATCAGCCCCAGCATTTT. This chain links TRBV7-9 with TRBJ1-5; D remains unclear. Per germline, CDR1 SEHNR and CDR2 FQNEAQ (reference sequence). The V and J ends lost 2 bases and 3 bases respectively, with 8 bases between them. The CDR3 has 14 residues.

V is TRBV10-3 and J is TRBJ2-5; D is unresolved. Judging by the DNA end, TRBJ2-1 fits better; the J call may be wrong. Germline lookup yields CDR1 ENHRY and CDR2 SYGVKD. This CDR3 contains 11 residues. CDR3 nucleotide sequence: TGTGCCATCAGTGGGAACAATGAGCAGTTCTTC. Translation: CAISGNNEQFF.

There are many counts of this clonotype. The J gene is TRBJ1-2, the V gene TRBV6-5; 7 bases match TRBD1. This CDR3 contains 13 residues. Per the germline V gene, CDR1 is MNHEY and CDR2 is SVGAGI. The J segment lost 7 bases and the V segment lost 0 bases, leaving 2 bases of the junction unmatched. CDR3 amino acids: CASSYSNRGGYTF. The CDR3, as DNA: TGTGCCAGCAGTTACTCGAACAGGGGTGGCTACACCTTC.

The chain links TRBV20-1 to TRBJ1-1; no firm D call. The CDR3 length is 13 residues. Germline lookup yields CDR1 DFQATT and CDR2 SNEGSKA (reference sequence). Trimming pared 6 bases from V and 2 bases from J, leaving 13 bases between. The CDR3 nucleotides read TGCAGTGCGTATGAGGACCTCAACACTGAAGCTTTCTTT. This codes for CSAYEDLNTEAFF.

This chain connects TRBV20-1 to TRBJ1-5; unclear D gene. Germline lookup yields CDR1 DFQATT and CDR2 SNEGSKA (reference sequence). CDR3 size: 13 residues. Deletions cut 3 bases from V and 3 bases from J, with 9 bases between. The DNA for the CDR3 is TGCAGTGCTAGTATTGGATTCAATCAGCCCCAGCATTTT. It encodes CSASIGFNQPQHF.